The clone carrying this TCR beta chain has a handful of counts. As yet, its antigen is unknown. Germline V CDR1 and CDR2: MDHEN, SYDVKM. The trim removed 6 bases at V and 10 bases at J, leaving 10 bases unmatched. CDR3 length: 14 amino acids. Sorting based on CD45RO/CCR7/CD25/CD127/CD95/CD27 separated CD4+ naive, central memory, regulatory and stem cell-like memory cells. Expressed TCRB transcripts were sequenced after all isolated RNA was converted to cDNA. Clones were read by immunoSEQ multiplex PCR, and TCRdb kept only the in-frame ones, dropping some. Here the sample spans approximately 340,000 clones, over 12% being singletons. This entry belongs to a study of beta chain features in type 1 diabetes. The study, taken as a whole, reports: Insertion counts at VDJ junctions were lower in type 1 diabetes patients, who also showed more deletions there. Whatever favoring of shorter templates PCR might show would apply equally to patients and controls. No resolution was reached here on whether HLA type influences TCRB rearrangement.

The receptor was isolated from a woman in her late teens or twenties in good health. The sequenced material came from naive CD4+ T cells from blood. V is TRBV28 and J is TRBJ2-1; 9 bases are a match to TRBD2. The CDR3 spells CASRRLAASGEQFF. For the CDR3, the DNA is TGTGCCAGCAGAAGACTAGCGGCGTCTGGAGAGCAGTTCTTC.